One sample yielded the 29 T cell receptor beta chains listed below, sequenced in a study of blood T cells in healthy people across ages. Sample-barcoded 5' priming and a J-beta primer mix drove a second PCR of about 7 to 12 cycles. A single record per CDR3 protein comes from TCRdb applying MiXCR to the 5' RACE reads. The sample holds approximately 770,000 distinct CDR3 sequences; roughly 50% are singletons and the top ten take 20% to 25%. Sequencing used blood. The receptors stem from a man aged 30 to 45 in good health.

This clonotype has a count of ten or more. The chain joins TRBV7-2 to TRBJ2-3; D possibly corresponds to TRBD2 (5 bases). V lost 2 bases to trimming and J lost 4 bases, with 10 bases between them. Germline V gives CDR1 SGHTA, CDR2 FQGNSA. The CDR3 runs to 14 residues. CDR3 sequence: CASSLNGGSDTQYF. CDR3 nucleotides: TGTGCCAGCAGCTTAAACGGAGGCTCAGATACGCAGTATTTT.

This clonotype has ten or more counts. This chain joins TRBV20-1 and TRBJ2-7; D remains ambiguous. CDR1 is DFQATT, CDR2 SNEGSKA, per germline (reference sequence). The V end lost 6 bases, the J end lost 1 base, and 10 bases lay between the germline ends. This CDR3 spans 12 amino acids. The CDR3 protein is CSASLDSYEQYF. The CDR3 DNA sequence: TGCAGTGCCTCATTGGATTCCTACGAGCAGTACTTC.

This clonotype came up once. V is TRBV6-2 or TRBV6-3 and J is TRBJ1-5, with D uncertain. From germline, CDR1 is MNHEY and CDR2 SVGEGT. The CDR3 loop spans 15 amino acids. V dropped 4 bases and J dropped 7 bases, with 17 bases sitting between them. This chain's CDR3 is CASSSIRQDKQPQHF. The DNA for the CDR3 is TGTGCCAGCAGTTCCATACGGCAGGATAAACAGCCCCAGCATTTT.

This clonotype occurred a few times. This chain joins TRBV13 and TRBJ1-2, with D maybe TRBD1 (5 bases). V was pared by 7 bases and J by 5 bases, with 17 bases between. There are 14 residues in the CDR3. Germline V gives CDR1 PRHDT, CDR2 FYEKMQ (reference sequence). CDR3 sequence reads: CASIGSGGKYGYTF. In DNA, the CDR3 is TGTGCCAGCATCGGATCGGGGGGAAAGTATGGCTACACCTTC.

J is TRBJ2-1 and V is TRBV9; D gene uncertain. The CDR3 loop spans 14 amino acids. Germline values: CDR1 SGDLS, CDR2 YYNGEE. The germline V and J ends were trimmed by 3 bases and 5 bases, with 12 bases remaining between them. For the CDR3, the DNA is TGTGCCAGCAGCGCGAGGACGGCGGACAATGAGCAGTTCTTC. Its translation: CASSARTADNEQFF.

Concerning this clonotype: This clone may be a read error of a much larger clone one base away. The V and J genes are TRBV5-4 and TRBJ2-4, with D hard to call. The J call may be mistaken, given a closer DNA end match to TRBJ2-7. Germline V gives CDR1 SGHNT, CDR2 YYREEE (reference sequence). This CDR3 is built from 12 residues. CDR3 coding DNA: TGTGCCAGCAGCTTTATGGGCGGCGAGCAGTACTTC. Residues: CASSFMGGEQYF.

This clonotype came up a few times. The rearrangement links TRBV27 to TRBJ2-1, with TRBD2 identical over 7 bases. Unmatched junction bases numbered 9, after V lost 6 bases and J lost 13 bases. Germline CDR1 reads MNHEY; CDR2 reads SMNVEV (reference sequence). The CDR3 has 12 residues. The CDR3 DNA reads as TGTGCCAGCAGCTACCCCTCGGGACTACAGTTCTTC. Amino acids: CASSYPSGLQFF.

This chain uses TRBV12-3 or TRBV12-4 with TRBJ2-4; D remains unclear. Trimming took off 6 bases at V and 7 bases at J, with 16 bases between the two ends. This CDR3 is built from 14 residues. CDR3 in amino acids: CASSLTEELNIQYF. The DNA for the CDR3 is TGTGCCAGCAGCCTGACCGAGGAGCTGAACATTCAGTACTTC.

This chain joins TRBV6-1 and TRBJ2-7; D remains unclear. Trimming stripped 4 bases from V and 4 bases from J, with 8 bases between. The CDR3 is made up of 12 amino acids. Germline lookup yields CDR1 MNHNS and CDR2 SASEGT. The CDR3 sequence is CASSVKWYEQYF. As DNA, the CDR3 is TGTGCCAGCAGTGTCAAGTGGTACGAGCAGTACTTC.

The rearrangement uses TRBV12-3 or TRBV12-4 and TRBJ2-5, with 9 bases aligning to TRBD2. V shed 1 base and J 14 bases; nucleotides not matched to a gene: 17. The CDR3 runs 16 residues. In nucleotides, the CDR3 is TGTGCCAGCAGTTTAGTTATAGCGGGGGAGACCTACGAGCAATACTTC. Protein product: CASSLVIAGETYEQYF.

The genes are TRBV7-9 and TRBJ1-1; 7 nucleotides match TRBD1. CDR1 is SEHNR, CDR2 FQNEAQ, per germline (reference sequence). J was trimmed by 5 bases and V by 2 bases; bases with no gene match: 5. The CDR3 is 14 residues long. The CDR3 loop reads CASSLISGGTEAFF. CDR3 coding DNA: TGTGCCAGCAGCTTAATTTCAGGGGGGACTGAAGCTTTCTTT.

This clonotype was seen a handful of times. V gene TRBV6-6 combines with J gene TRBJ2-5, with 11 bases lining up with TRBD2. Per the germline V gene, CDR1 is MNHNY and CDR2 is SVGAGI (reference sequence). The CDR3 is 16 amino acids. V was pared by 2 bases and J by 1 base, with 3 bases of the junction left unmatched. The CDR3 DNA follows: TGTGCCAGCAGTTACCGTACTAGCGGGGGCCAAGAGACCCAGTACTTC. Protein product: CASSYRTSGGQETQYF.

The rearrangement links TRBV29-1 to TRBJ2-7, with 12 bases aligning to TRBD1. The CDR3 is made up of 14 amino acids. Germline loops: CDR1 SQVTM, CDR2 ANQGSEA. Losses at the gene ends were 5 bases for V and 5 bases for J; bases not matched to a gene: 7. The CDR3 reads CSVKKGQGAHEQYF. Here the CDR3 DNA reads TGCAGCGTTAAGAAGGGACAGGGGGCACACGAGCAGTACTTC.

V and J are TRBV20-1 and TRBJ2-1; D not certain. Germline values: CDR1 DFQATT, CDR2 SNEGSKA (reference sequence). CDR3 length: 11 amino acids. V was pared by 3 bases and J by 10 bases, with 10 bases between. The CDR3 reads CSASALREQFF. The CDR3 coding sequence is TGCAGTGCTAGTGCTCTCCGCGAGCAGTTCTTC.

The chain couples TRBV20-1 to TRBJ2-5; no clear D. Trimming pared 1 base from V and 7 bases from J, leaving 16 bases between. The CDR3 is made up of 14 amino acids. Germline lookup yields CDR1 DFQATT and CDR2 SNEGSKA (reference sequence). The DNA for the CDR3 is TGCAGTGCTAGAGGTCTAGTACTGTGGGGGACCCAGTACTTC. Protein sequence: CSARGLVLWGTQYF.

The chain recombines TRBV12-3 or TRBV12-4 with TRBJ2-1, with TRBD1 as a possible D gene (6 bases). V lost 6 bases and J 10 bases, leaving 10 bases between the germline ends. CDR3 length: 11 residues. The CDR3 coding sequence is TGTGCCAGCAGAGAAGGACAGGAGCAGTTCTTC. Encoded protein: CASREGQEQFF.

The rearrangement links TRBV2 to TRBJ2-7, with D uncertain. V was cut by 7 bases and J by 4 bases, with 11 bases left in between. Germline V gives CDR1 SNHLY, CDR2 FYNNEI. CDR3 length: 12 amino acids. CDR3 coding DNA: TGTGCCAGCAACCAGCAACTTTACGAGCAGTACTTC. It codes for CASNQQLYEQYF.

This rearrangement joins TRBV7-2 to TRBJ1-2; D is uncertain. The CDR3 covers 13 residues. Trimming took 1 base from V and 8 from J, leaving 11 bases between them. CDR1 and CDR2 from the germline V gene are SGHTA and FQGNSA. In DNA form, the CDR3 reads TGTGCCAGCAGCTTAGATCCGAGTAGCGGCTACACCTTC. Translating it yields CASSLDPSSGYTF. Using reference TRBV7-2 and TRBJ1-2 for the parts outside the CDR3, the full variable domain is GAGVSQSPSNKVTEKGKDVELRCDPISGHTALYWYRQSLGQGLEFLIYFQGNSAPDKSGLPSDRFSAERTGGSVSTLTIQRTQQEDSAVYLCASSLDPSSGYTFGSGTRLTVV.

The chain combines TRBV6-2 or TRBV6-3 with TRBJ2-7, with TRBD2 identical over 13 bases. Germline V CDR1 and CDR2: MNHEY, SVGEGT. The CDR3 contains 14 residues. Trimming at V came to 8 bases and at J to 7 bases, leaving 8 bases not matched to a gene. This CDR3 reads CASYRTSGSYEQYF. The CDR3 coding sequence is TGTGCCAGCTATAGGACTAGCGGGAGCTATGAGCAGTACTTC.

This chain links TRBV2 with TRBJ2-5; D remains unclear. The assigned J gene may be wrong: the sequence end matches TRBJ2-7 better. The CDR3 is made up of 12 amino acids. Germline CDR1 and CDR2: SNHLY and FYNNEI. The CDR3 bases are TGTGCCAGCAGTGTACGATGGAACGAGCAGTACTTC. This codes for CASSVRWNEQYF.

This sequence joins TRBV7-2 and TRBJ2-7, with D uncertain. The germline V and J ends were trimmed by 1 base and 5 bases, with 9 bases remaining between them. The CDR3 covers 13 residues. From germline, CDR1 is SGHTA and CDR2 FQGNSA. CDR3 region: CASSLVRSDEQYF. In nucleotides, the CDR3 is TGTGCCAGCAGCTTAGTACGTTCCGACGAGCAGTACTTC.

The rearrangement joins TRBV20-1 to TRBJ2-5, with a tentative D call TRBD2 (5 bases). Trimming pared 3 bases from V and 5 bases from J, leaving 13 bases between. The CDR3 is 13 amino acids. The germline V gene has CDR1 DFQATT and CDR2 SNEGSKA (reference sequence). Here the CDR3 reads CSARGSWEETQYF. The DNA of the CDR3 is TGCAGTGCTAGGGGCTCCTGGGAGGAGACCCAGTACTTC.

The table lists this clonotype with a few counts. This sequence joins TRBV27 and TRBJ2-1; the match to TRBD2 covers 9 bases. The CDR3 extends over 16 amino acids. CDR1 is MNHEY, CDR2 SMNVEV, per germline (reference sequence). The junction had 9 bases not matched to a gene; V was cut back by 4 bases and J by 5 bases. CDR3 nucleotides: TGTGCCAGCAGTTCGCAAGGACTAGCGAGAAACAATGAGCAGTTCTTC. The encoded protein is CASSSQGLARNNEQFF.

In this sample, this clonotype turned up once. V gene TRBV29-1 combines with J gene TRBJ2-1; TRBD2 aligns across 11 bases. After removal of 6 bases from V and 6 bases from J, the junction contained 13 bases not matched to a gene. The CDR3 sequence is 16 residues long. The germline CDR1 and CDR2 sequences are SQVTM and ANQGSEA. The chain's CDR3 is CSVTLPGLAVSNEQFF. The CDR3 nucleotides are TGCAGCGTGACACTTCCGGGACTAGCGGTATCCAATGAGCAGTTCTTC.

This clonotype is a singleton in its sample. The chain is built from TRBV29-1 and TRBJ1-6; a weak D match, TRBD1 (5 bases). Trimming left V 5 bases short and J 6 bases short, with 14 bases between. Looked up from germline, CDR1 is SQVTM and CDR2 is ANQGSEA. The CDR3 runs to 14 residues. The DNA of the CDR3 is TGCAGCGTTCAAGTTGGGGGGGTTAATTCACCCCTCCACTTT. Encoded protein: CSVQVGGVNSPLHF.

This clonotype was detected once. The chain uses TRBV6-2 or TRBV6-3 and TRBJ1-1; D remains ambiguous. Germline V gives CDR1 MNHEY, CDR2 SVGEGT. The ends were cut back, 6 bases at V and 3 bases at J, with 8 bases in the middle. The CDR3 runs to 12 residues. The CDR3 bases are TGTGCCAGCAGGGAACCCTACACTGAAGCTTTCTTT. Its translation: CASREPYTEAFF.

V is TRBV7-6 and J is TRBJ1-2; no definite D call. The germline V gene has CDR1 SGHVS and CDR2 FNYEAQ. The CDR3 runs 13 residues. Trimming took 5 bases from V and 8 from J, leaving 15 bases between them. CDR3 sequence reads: CASSERDADGYTF. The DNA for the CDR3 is TGTGCCAGCAGCGAGCGTGACGCGGACGGCTACACCTTC. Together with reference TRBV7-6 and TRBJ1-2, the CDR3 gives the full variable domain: GAGVSQSPRYKVTKRGQDVALRCDPISGHVSLYWYRQALGQGPEFLTYFNYEAQQDKSGLPNDRFSAERPEGSISTLTIQRTEQRDSAMYRCASSERDADGYTFGSGTRLTVV.

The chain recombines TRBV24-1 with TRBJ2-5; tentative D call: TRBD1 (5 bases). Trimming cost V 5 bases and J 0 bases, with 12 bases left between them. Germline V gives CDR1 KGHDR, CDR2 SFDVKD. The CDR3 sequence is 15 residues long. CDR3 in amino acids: CATSAGQNYQETQYF. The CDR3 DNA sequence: TGTGCCACCAGTGCAGGGCAGAACTACCAAGAGACCCAGTACTTC.

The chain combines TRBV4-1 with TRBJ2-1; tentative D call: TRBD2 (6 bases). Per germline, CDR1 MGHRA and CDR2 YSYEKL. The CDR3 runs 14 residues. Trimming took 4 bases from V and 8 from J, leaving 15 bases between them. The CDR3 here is CASSPTSGEDEQFF. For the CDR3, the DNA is TGCGCCAGCAGCCCCACTTCGGGAGAGGATGAGCAGTTCTTC.